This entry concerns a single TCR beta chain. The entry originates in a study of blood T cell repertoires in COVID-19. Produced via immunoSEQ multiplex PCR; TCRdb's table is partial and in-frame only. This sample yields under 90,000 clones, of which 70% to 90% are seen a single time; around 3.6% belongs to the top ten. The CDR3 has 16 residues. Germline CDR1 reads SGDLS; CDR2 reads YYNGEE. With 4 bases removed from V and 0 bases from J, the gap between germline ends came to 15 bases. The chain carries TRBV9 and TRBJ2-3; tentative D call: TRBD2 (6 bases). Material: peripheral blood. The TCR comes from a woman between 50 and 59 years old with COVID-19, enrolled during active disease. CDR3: CASSRRDLGSTDTQYF. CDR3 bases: TGTGCCAGCAGCCGAAGGGACTTGGGTAGCACAGATACGCAGTATTTT.